The 5 T cell receptor beta chains listed next were all sequenced from one sample in a study of blood T cell repertoires in COVID-19. Profiling relied on immunoSEQ multiplex PCR, and the TCRdb table lists in-frame clones only, not all of them. Altogether 50,000 to 60,000 clones are present, approximately 90% being singletons, with the ten largest covering 3% to 4%. Sequencing was done on a sample of peripheral blood. The receptors come from a middle-aged man with COVID-19, enrolled during active disease.

The chain has TRBV2 and TRBJ2-5, with D unclear. The germline CDR1 and CDR2 sequences are SNHLY and FYNNEI. The CDR3 consists of 11 residues. Trimming removed 3 bases from V and 6 bases from J, with 5 bases in between. This CDR3 is CASSDLKTQYF. For the CDR3, the DNA is TGTGCCAGCAGTGACCTTAAGACCCAGTACTTC.

The rearrangement links TRBV12-3 or TRBV12-4 to TRBJ2-1, with a weak D call TRBD1 (8 bases). The CDR3 sequence is 12 residues long. The V gene lost 7 bases and the J gene lost 15 bases, with 19 bases spanning the gap. CDR3 sequence (DNA): TGTGCCAGCAATACAGGGGGGGTCGGTCGGTTCTTC. Protein: CASNTGGVGRFF.

The CDR3 here is CAASREIWGTEAFF. CDR3 nucleotides: TGTGCCGCGTCAAGGGAGATTTGGGGAACTGAAGCTTTCTTT. The chain combines TRBV6-5 with TRBJ1-1; D is uncertain. This CDR3 is 14 amino acids long. V shed 11 bases and J shed 5 bases, with 21 bases lying between them. Germline V CDR1 and CDR2: MNHEY, SVGAGI.

V and J are TRBV11-2 and TRBJ1-2; D might be TRBD1 (6 bases). Germline assignment: CDR1 SGHAT and CDR2 FQNNGV. Trimming shortened V by 4 bases and J by 4 bases, and 10 bases separated the two germline ends. The length of the CDR3 is 13 residues. The CDR3 DNA sequence: TGTGCCAGCAGCTCCACAGGGCGCTATGGCTACACCTTC. Protein product: CASSSTGRYGYTF. The full variable domain, its missing parts supplied by reference TRBV11-2 and TRBJ1-2, is EAGVAQSPRYKIIEKRQSVAFWCNPISGHATLYWYQQILGQGPKLLIQFQNNGVVDDSQLPKDRFSAERLKGVDSTLKIQPAKLEDSAVYLCASSSTGRYGYTFGSGTRLTVV.

The chain joins TRBV7-9 to TRBJ2-3, with D unresolved. Between the trimmed V and J ends, which lost 1 base and 0 bases, there was a span of 8 bases. The CDR3 extends over 15 amino acids. CDR1 and CDR2 (germline): SEHNR, FQNEAQ (reference sequence). The CDR3 loop is CASSLGRLSTDTQYF. The DNA of the CDR3 is TGTGCCAGCAGCTTAGGGCGGCTTAGCACAGATACGCAGTATTTT.